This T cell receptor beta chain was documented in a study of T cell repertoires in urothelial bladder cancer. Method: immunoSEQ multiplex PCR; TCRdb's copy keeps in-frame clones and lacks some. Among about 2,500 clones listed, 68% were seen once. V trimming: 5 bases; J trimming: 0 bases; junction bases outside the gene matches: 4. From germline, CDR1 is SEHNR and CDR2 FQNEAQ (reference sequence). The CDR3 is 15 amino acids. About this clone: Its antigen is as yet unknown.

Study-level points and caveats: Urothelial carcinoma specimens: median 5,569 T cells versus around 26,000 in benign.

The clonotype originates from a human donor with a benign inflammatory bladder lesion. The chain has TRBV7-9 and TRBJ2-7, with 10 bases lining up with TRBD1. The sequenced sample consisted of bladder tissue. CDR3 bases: TGTGCCAGCAGCATAGGACAGGGGGTCTCCTACGAGCAGTACTTC. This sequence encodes CASSIGQGVSYEQYF.